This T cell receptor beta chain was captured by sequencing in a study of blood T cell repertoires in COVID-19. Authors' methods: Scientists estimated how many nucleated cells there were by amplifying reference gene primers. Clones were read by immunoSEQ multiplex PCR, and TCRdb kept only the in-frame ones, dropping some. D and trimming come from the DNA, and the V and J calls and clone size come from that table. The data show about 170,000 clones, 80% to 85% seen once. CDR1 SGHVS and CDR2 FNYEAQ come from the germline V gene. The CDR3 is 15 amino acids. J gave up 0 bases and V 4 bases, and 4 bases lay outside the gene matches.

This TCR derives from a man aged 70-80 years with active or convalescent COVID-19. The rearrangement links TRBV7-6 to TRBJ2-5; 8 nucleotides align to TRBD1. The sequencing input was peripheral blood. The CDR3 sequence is CASSYRGKNQETQYF. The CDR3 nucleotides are TGTGCCAGCAGCTACAGGGGGAAGAACCAAGAGACCCAGTACTTC.